The 23 T cell receptor beta chains listed next were all sequenced from one sample in a study of T cell responses to AZD1222 COVID-19 vaccine. Measured with immunoSEQ multiplex PCR; TCRdb has only the in-frame clones, and not every one. The sample lists 75,000 to 95,000 clones; over 85% were seen once. Specimen: peripheral blood, collected on day 0 of MenACWY control vaccination. The receptors were gathered from an adult in good health.

This rearrangement joins TRBV19 to TRBJ2-3; D possibly matches TRBD1 or TRBD2 (6 bases each). Trimming pared 6 bases from V and 2 bases from J, leaving 15 bases between. CDR1 is LNHDA and CDR2 is SQIVND in the germline V gene (reference sequence). The CDR3 runs to 15 residues. This CDR3 is CASRDLGGLTDTQYF. CDR3 bases: TGTGCCAGTAGAGATCTCGGGGGCCTCACAGATACGCAGTATTTT. The full variable domain, with the rest looked up from reference TRBV19 and TRBJ2-3, is DGGITQSPKYLFRKEGQNVTLSCEQNLNHDAMYWYRQDPGQGLRLIYYSQIVNDFQKGDIAEGYSVSREKKESFPLTVTSAQKNPTAFYLCASRDLGGLTDTQYFGPGTRLTVL.

The V call is TRBV4-3, the J call TRBJ2-7, with D possibly TRBD1 on 5 matching bases. The CDR3 consists of 14 residues. Germline loops: CDR1 LGHNA, CDR2 YSLEER. The V and J ends lost 1 base and 2 bases respectively, with 9 bases between them. This CDR3 reads CASSQAREAYEQYF. CDR3 coding DNA: TGCGCCAGCAGCCAAGCCAGGGAAGCCTACGAGCAGTACTTC.

This sequence joins TRBV20-1 and TRBJ2-2; no clear D. The CDR3 is 12 residues long. The V end lost 3 bases, the J end lost 8 bases, and 10 bases lay between the germline ends. The germline V gene has CDR1 DFQATT and CDR2 SNEGSKA (reference sequence). The CDR3 spells CSASKLAGELFF. The CDR3 region has the DNA TGCAGTGCTAGTAAGCTTGCTGGGGAGCTGTTTTTT.

The chain employs TRBV4-1 and TRBJ1-1, with D perhaps TRBD1 (5 bases). This CDR3 is built from 14 residues. Germline V gene sequence: CDR1 MGHRA, CDR2 YSYEKL. Trimming cost V 5 bases and J 1 base, with 11 bases left between them. CDR3 residues: CASSSGFTNTEAFF. The CDR3 nucleotides read TGCGCCAGCAGCTCAGGGTTTACGAACACTGAAGCTTTCTTT.

The genes are TRBV28 and TRBJ1-1, with D possibly TRBD1 on 5 matching bases. Per the germline V gene, CDR1 is MDHEN and CDR2 is SYDVKM. The ends were cut back, 4 bases at V and 6 bases at J, with 9 bases in the middle. The CDR3 contains 12 residues. CDR3 loop: CASSWGSAEAFF. CDR3 bases: TGTGCCAGCAGTTGGGGCAGTGCTGAAGCTTTCTTT. The whole variable domain, remainder taken from reference TRBV28 and TRBJ1-1, is DVKVTQSSRYLVKRTGEKVFLECVQDMDHENMFWYRQDPGLGLRLIYFSYDVKMKEKGDIPEGYSVSREKKERFSLILESASTNQTSMYLCASSWGSAEAFFGQGTRLTVV.

This sequence joins TRBV11-3 and TRBJ1-2; TRBD1 might be the D (5 bases). Germline lookup yields CDR1 SGHNT and CDR2 YENEEA. The CDR3 loop spans 17 amino acids. V gave up 5 bases and J gave up 2 bases, with 21 bases separating them. Here the CDR3 DNA reads TGTGCCAGCAGCGTTATATCTCCCATGGGGACCAACTATGGCTACACCTTC. This gives the protein CASSVISPMGTNYGYTF. Combining the CDR3 with reference TRBV11-3 and TRBJ1-2 gives the whole variable domain EAGVVQSPRYKIIEKKQPVAFWCNPISGHNTLYWYLQNLGQGPELLIRYENEEAVDDSQLPKDRFSAERLKGVDSTLKIQPAELGDSAVYLCASSVISPMGTNYGYTFGSGTRLTVV.

The V call is TRBV5-6, the J call TRBJ2-7, with 11 bases matching TRBD2. This CDR3 region has 16 residues. CDR1 and CDR2 from the germline V gene are SGHDT and YYEEEE. V dropped 4 bases and J dropped 2; count of bases not matched to a gene: 8. DNA for the CDR3: TGTGCCAGCAGCGCTATGCCGGGACTAGCGGCCTACGAGCAGTACTTC. This translates into CASSAMPGLAAYEQYF.

V and J are TRBV12-5 and TRBJ1-1, with a weak D call TRBD1 (6 bases). V was trimmed by 1 base and J by 8 bases, leaving 14 bases between them. Germline values: CDR1 LGHNT, CDR2 FRNRAP. CDR3 length: 14 residues. DNA of the CDR3: TGTGCTAGTGGTTTGGATCCAGGGGTGGCCGAAGCTTTCTTT. It encodes CASGLDPGVAEAFF.

This clone appeared once. This chain joins TRBV27 and TRBJ2-7, with unresolved D. Trimming removed 4 bases from V and 7 bases from J, with 17 bases in between. The CDR3 is made up of 14 amino acids. Germline CDR1 is MNHEY and CDR2 is SMNVEV (reference sequence). Here the CDR3 DNA reads TGTGCCAGCAGTTCTTACACCGGTGGTTCGGAGCAGTACTTC. It yields the protein CASSSYTGGSEQYF.

CDR3 residues: CASSRTEGSQPQHF. In DNA, the CDR3 is TGTGCCAGCAGCCGGACAGAAGGATCTCAGCCCCAGCATTTT. The V gene is TRBV7-8, the J gene TRBJ1-5; D possibly corresponds to TRBD1 (6 bases). The CDR3 totals 14 residues. The V end lost 5 bases, the J end lost 6 bases, and 14 bases lay between the germline ends. Germline values: CDR1 SGHVS, CDR2 FQNEAQ.

The V gene is TRBV5-5, the J gene TRBJ1-4; D is uncertain. Germline lookup yields CDR1 SGHKS and CDR2 YYEKEE (reference sequence). This CDR3 has 15 amino acids. Trimming left V 0 bases short and J 6 bases short, with 12 bases between. CDR3 in DNA: TGTGCCAGCAGCTTGGACTTTACCCCCTATGAAAAACTGTTTTTT. It translates to CASSLDFTPYEKLFF.

The rearrangement links TRBV29-1 to TRBJ1-1, with D uncertain. The CDR3 is 12 amino acids. Between the trimmed V and J ends, which lost 0 bases and 10 bases, there was a span of 12 bases. Germline CDR1 is SQVTM and CDR2 is ANQGSEA. CDR3 sequence: CSVEDQADGAFF. Here the CDR3 DNA reads TGCAGCGTTGAAGATCAAGCAGACGGAGCTTTCTTT.

CDR3 nucleotides: TGTGCCAGCAGTTATAGTACCGCGCAGCCCCAGCATTTT. Translating gives CASSYSTAQPQHF. The chain uses TRBV6-2 or TRBV6-3 and TRBJ1-5; D gene unclear. The CDR3 loop spans 13 amino acids. Germline V lookup: CDR1 MNHEY, CDR2 SVGEGT. Between the trimmed V and J ends, which lost 3 bases and 7 bases, there was a span of 10 bases.

The V call is TRBV12-5, the J call TRBJ2-3, with 10 bases that match TRBD2. The germline CDR1 and CDR2 sequences are LGHNT and FRNRAP. CDR3 length: 15 amino acids. Unmatched junction bases numbered 9, after V lost 8 bases and J lost 4 bases. CDR3 loop: CASTNSGGRADTQYF. CDR3 coding DNA: TGTGCTAGTACTAATAGCGGGGGGCGGGCAGATACGCAGTATTTT.

The rearrangement uses TRBV12-3 or TRBV12-4 and TRBJ2-1, with D possibly matching TRBD1 (6 bases). With 0 bases removed from V and 15 bases from J, the gap between germline ends came to 12 bases. The CDR3 length is 12 residues. CDR3 region: CASSLANRVGFF. The DNA of the CDR3 is TGTGCCAGCAGTTTAGCCAACAGGGTCGGGTTCTTC.

The count of this clone is one. This chain joins TRBV7-8 and TRBJ1-2; TRBD1 aligns across 11 bases. Germline CDR1 SGHVS, CDR2 FQNEAQ. The length of the CDR3 is 16 residues. Germline trimming cut 2 bases from V and 8 bases from J; bases unmatched to any gene: 10. The CDR3 here is CASSLSGTGGNRGYTF. CDR3 DNA: TGTGCCAGCAGCTTATCCGGGACAGGGGGGAATAGGGGCTACACCTTC.

The chain uses TRBV7-3 and TRBJ1-2; the D is unclear. The V and J ends lost 5 bases and 4 bases respectively, with 17 bases between them. This CDR3 has 15 residues. The V gene's germline CDR1 is SGHTA and CDR2 FQGTGA. The DNA of the CDR3 is TGTGCCAGCAGCCCTGGATCCCCAGCCACCTATGGCTACACCTTC. It translates to CASSPGSPATYGYTF.

The rearrangement links TRBV9 to TRBJ1-1, with no clear D. Trimming removed 0 bases from V and 5 bases from J, with 11 bases in between. This CDR3 is 14 amino acids long. Per the germline V gene, CDR1 is SGDLS and CDR2 is YYNGEE. The CDR3, as DNA: TGTGCCAGCAGCGTAGAGGAGGGCCGGACTGAAGCTTTCTTT. Residues: CASSVEEGRTEAFF.

The chain employs TRBV28 and TRBJ1-6; 8 bases align to TRBD1. J lost 6 bases, V lost 4 bases, and 5 bases had no gene match. The CDR3 sequence is 15 residues long. CDR1 and CDR2 from the germline V gene are MDHEN and SYDVKM. The CDR3 loop is CASSSVDRGNSPLHF. The CDR3 coding sequence is TGTGCCAGCAGTTCGGTCGACAGGGGTAATTCACCCCTCCACTTT. The whole variable domain, filled in from reference TRBV28 and TRBJ1-6, reads DVKVTQSSRYLVKRTGEKVFLECVQDMDHENMFWYRQDPGLGLRLIYFSYDVKMKEKGDIPEGYSVSREKKERFSLILESASTNQTSMYLCASSSVDRGNSPLHFGNGTRLTVT.

This clone has just a few counts. The V and J genes are TRBV9 and TRBJ2-3, with no clear D. V gave up 4 bases and J gave up 5 bases, with 14 bases separating them. This CDR3 contains 14 residues. CDR1 is SGDLS and CDR2 is YYNGEE in the germline V gene. CDR3: CASSYIGHGDTQYF. The CDR3 nucleotides read TGTGCCAGCAGCTATATAGGGCATGGAGATACGCAGTATTTT. Filled out from reference TRBV9 and TRBJ2-3, the complete variable domain reads DSGVTQTPKHLITATGQRVTLRCSPRSGDLSVYWYQQSLDQGLQFLIQYYNGEERAKGNILERFSAQQFPDLHSELNLSSLELGDSALYFCASSYIGHGDTQYFGPGTRLTVL.

This clone came up once. The rearrangement joins TRBV2 to TRBJ2-5; possible D gene TRBD1, 5 bases. This CDR3 contains 13 residues. V dropped 7 bases and J dropped 4 bases, with 13 bases sitting between them. Per germline, CDR1 SNHLY and CDR2 FYNNEI. CDR3 sequence (DNA): TGTGCCAGCACCCTCGGGCAGGGAGAGACCCAGTACTTC. Protein: CASTLGQGETQYF.

The rearrangement links TRBV28 to TRBJ1-4, with a possible D match to TRBD1 (5 bases). Deletions cut 6 bases from V and 15 bases from J, with 14 bases between. Germline lookup yields CDR1 MDHEN and CDR2 SYDVKM. This CDR3 spans 11 amino acids. The CDR3 loop is CASSRDRQLFF. CDR3 bases: TGTGCCAGCAGCCGGGACCGTCAGTTGTTTTTT.

The chain couples TRBV5-3 to TRBJ2-7; no clear D. TRBV5-3 is an open reading frame, and its role is uncertain. CDR3 length: 16 amino acids. V dropped 3 bases and J dropped 3 bases, with 19 bases sitting between them. As DNA, the CDR3 is TGTGCCAGAAGCTCAAAGTCTCTCCGTGGGTACTACGAGCAGTACTTC. Its translation is CARSSKSLRGYYEQYF.